This is a list of T cell receptor beta chains from one sample in a study of vaccination effects on CD4 cells after COVID-19. For these TCRs, the target antigens are not known. TCRdb keeps only in-frame clones here, not all; method: immunoSEQ multiplex PCR. This table holds 22,000 or so clones, roughly 80% found once. The specimen comprised CD4+ T cells from PBMCs cultured with a peptide pool, sampled before COVID-19 vaccination. The receptors were sampled from a human donor who had a prior SARS-CoV-2 infection. The conserved cysteine and the conserved F or W are not part of the CDR3 here. The size field is filled for only some rows; it gives once, few, many or a size class.

V gene,clone size,CDR3 protein
TRBV5-1,-,ASSFSRANEQF
TRBV9,few,ASSVAGGRPDTQY
TRBV29-1,-,SVVWGRFDEQY
TRBV7-3,-,ASSLIVGYNEQF
TRBV7-3,few,ASGAGEAGELF
TRBV27,-,ASSWKGNEKLF
TRBV13,-,ASSLGLLNTEAF
TRBV7-2,-,ASSLVVQGNYGYT
TRBV18,-,ASSYRGQTGELF
TRBV12-3/TRBV12-4,-,ASSSNRGQQY
TRBV7-2,-,ASSLAQGDRPQH
TRBV7-6,few,ASSRALAGATDTQY
TRBV7-8,-,ASSLALAGITEAF
TRBV6-5,-,ATESGTTNNEQF
TRBV2,-,ASSRGEGNTIY
TRBV7-2,few,ASKPKGLAGGLWETQY
TRBV9,once,ASSVGGRWWETQY
TRBV2,few,ATGTSGAEETQY
TRBV7-9,-,ASSPGRALLYGYT
TRBV9,once,ASSVGRQTYGYT
TRBV5-1,-,ASSPSTGGSYEQY
TRBV4-1,once,ASSRTMIAYEQY
TRBV2,-,ATGEGKGNQPQH
TRBV21-1,-,ASSKGDEQTQY
TRBV5-6,-,ASSLVRETGNTIY
TRBV7-6,-,ASSLGDWFLREDLTDTQY
TRBV10-3,-,AIQTGADRGEQF
TRBV11-3,-,ASSQGAEKLF
TRBV5-1,-,ASSSQGSSYNEQF
TRBV5-6,-,ASSLSGQYIGNTIY
TRBV30,-,AWSVGDRGEDTQY
TRBV18,-,ASSPVSDQETQY
TRBV27,-,ASRRFARGYSNQPQH
TRBV2,-,ASRAGTGFEQY
TRBV28,-,ASRPLDRGGETQY
TRBV6-5,-,ASSYGQGREAF
TRBV6-5,few,ASSRDLFYGYT
TRBV5-1,-,ASSPLPPGQRTDTQY
TRBV3-1/TRBV3-2,-,ASSFGTSGETQY
TRBV5-1,once,ASSWPGRVNGYT
TRBV5-1,once,ASSLLAGVGTGELF
TRBV5-1,-,ASSLPRSSYEQY
TRBV5-6,-,ASSLGGLGGYT
TRBV30,-,AWSVTGAYNEQF
TRBV9,-,ASSVRDEETQY
TRBV4-1,-,ASSQVSGLTGLVQPQH
TRBV19,-,ASSTGGTGLDTQY
TRBV30,-,AFDVDTSSGTLNYGYT